Below are 12 T cell receptor beta chains sequenced from a single sample in a study of somatic mutations in cytotoxic T cells in rheumatoid arthritis. TCRdb's table, derived via immunoSEQ multiplex PCR, lists solely in-frame clones and lacks some. The sample carries approximately 11,000 clones, over 65% recorded once. Input material: CD8+ T cells sorted from blood. The receptors were sampled from a middle-aged woman in good health.

In its sample, this clone is medium-sized. The gene calls are TRBV4-1 and TRBJ2-2; D unresolved. Germline CDR1 and CDR2: MGHRA and YSYEKL. The CDR3 runs 15 residues. V shed 0 bases and J shed 5 bases, with 10 bases lying between them. CDR3 loop: CASSQDPSRTGELFF. CDR3 nucleotide sequence: TGCGCCAGCAGCCAAGATCCCAGTCGTACCGGGGAGCTGTTTTTT.

This chain joins TRBV15 and TRBJ2-3; D tentatively fits TRBD1 or TRBD2 (5 bases each). The CDR3 is 15 residues long. Trimming shortened V by 1 base and J by 0 bases, and 8 bases separated the two germline ends. Germline CDR1 is LNHNV and CDR2 is YYDKDF (reference sequence). The CDR3 reads CATSRGDGSTDTQYF. CDR3 nucleotide sequence: TGTGCCACCAGCAGAGGGGACGGTAGCACAGATACGCAGTATTTT.

This chain links TRBV7-8 with TRBJ2-7; D uncertain. The germline V gene has CDR1 SGHVS and CDR2 FQNEAQ. This CDR3 spans 13 amino acids. Deletions cut 5 bases from V and 3 bases from J, with 11 bases between. The CDR3 is CASSRVNLYEQYV. The CDR3 DNA reads TGTGCCAGCAGCCGGGTCAACCTCTACGAGCAGTACGTC.

CDR3 loop: CASSQGKLAVYEQYF. The CDR3 coding sequence is TGTGCCAGCAGCCAAGGGAAACTAGCGGTCTACGAGCAGTACTTC. This rearrangement joins TRBV14 to TRBJ2-7; 8 bases fit TRBD2. The germline gives CDR1 SGHDN, CDR2 FVKESK. The V segment lost 1 base and the J segment 3 bases; nucleotides outside the gene matches: 5. The CDR3 sequence is 15 residues long.

The V gene is TRBV2, the J gene TRBJ1-2, with TRBD1 matching over 7 bases. The CDR3 extends over 13 amino acids. Trimming took 2 bases from V and 8 from J; bases not matched to a gene: 5. CDR1 is SNHLY and CDR2 is FYNNEI in the germline V gene. As DNA, the CDR3 is TGTGCCAGCAGTGAATGGCCAGGGGGAGGCTACACCTTC. This codes for CASSEWPGGGYTF.

The CDR3 loop is CASSETAAMNTEAFF. CDR3 DNA sequence: TGTGCCAGCAGTGAAACGGCGGCCATGAACACTGAAGCTTTCTTT. This rearrangement joins TRBV2 to TRBJ1-1, with D unclear. CDR1 is SNHLY, CDR2 FYNNEI, per germline. This CDR3 is 15 amino acids long. The ends were cut back, 2 bases at V and 0 bases at J, with 10 bases in the middle.

This clone was detected only a few times. J is TRBJ1-1 and V is TRBV9; 10 bases line up with TRBD1. V trimming: 2 bases; J trimming: 3 bases; junction bases outside the gene matches: 1. Germline lookup yields CDR1 SGDLS and CDR2 YYNGEE. The CDR3 has 14 amino acids. CDR3 amino acids: CASSVGQGDTEAFF. CDR3 in DNA: TGTGCCAGCAGCGTCGGACAGGGGGACACTGAAGCTTTCTTT.

V usage is TRBV5-1 and J usage is TRBJ1-1; unclear D gene. The length of the CDR3 is 14 residues. V lost 3 bases and J 1 base, leaving 10 bases between the germline ends. Germline V gene lookup returns CDR1 SGHRS and CDR2 YFSETQ. The CDR3 loop reads CASSSYPGNTEAFF. The CDR3 bases are TGCGCCAGCAGCTCATATCCGGGGAACACTGAAGCTTTCTTT.

This chain uses TRBV11-3 with TRBJ1-2; TRBD1 is a possible D gene (6 bases). The V end was cut by 3 bases, the J end by 6 bases, with 14 bases between. CDR1 and CDR2 from the germline V gene are SGHNT and YENEEA. The CDR3 is 14 amino acids. This CDR3 reads CASSFRGFGDGYTF. In DNA form, the CDR3 reads TGTGCCAGCAGCTTCAGGGGATTTGGGGATGGCTACACCTTC.

CDR3 DNA sequence: TGTGCCAGCAGCCAAGCCCCATGGGCGGGAGGTTATACCGGGGAGCTGTTTTTT. It codes for CASSQAPWAGGYTGELFF. The chain recombines TRBV14 with TRBJ2-2; 8 bases are a match to TRBD2. Germline trimming cut 1 base from V and 5 bases from J; bases unmatched to any gene: 12. Germline CDR1 reads SGHDN; CDR2 reads FVKESK. The CDR3 runs 18 residues.

This clone was seen a few times. This chain uses TRBV6-1 with TRBJ2-7, with TRBD1 matching 12 bases. CDR3 size: 14 residues. J lost 5 bases, V lost 6 bases, and 5 bases had no gene match. Germline CDR1 reads MNHNS; CDR2 reads SASEGT. CDR3: CASRPGTGGDEQYF. CDR3 in DNA: TGTGCCAGCAGACCCGGGACAGGGGGCGACGAGCAGTACTTC.

The CDR3 loop is CASSLTDRASYNEQFF. The CDR3 coding sequence is TGTGCCAGCAGCCTCACGGACAGGGCGTCCTACAATGAGCAGTTCTTC. The chain links TRBV13 to TRBJ2-1; 8 nucleotides line up with TRBD1. This CDR3 is built from 16 residues. Looked up from germline, CDR1 is PRHDT and CDR2 is FYEKMQ (reference sequence). Unmatched junction bases numbered 7, after V lost 5 bases and J lost 1 base.